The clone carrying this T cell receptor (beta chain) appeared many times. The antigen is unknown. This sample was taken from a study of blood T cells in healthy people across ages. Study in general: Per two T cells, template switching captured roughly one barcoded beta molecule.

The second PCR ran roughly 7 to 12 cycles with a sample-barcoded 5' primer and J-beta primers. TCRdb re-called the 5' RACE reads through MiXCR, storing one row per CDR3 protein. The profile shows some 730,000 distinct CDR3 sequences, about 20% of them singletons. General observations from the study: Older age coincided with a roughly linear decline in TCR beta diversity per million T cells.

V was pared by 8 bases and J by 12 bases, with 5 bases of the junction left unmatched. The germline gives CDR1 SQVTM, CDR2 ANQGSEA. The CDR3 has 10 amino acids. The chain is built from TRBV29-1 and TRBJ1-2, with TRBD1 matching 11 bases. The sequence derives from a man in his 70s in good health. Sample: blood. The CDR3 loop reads CSLGQGENTF. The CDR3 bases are TGCAGCCTGGGACAGGGGGAGAACACCTTC.